This is a list of T cell receptor beta chains from one sample in a study of blood T cell repertoires in COVID-19. Measured with immunoSEQ multiplex PCR; TCRdb has only the in-frame clones, and not every one. Of some 330,000 clones listed, roughly 87% are singletons. Sample: PBMCs or T cells enriched from blood (not recorded which). These TCRs come from a woman between 45 and 60 years old who had recovered from COVID-19. The CDR3 runs from the conserved cysteine through the conserved F or W. D genes are given only for firm matches. Some rows mark clone size as missing; the rest say once, few, many or name a class of expanded clone.

d_call,clone_size,j_call,v_call,cdr3_nt,cdr3_aa
.,.,TRBJ1-1,TRBV5-1,TGCGCCAGCAGCTTGGTGGGCGCGAACACTGAAGCTTTCTTT,CASSLVGANTEAFF
.,.,TRBJ1-3,TRBV19,TGTGCCAGTAGTATCCGGGAAAACACCATATATTTT,CASSIRENTIYF
.,.,TRBJ2-1,TRBV7-3,TGTGCCAGCAGCTTATTTAACTCCTACAATGAGCAGTTCTTC,CASSLFNSYNEQFF
.,.,TRBJ1-2,TRBV24-1,TGTGCCACCAGTGCAGGGAACTATGGCTACACCTTC,CATSAGNYGYTF
.,.,TRBJ2-3,TRBV20-1,TGCAGTGCTAGTCTTCTCACAGATACGCAGTATTTT,CSASLLTDTQYF
TRBD1,once,TRBJ2-7,TRBV6-2/TRBV6-3,TGTGCCAGCGGTTCAACGGCGACAGGGGCCTCCTACGAGCAGTACTTC,CASGSTATGASYEQYF
.,.,TRBJ2-3,TRBV11-3,TGTGCCAGCAGCTTGAGGCGGGGGCTTCACGATACGCAGTATTTT,CASSLRRGLHDTQYF
.,.,TRBJ1-1,TRBV7-9,TGTGCCAGCAGCTTAGGTGGCAGCGACAACACTGAAGCTTTCTTT,CASSLGGSDNTEAFF
TRBD2,.,TRBJ2-5,TRBV10-3,TGTGCCATCAGTGGGACTAGCGGGGGGGCCGACCAAGAGACCCAGTACTTC,CAISGTSGGADQETQYF
TRBD1,.,TRBJ1-2,TRBV5-4,TGTGCCAGCAGCCCGACAGGGAAAGGCTACACCTTC,CASSPTGKGYTF
.,.,TRBJ1-2,TRBV29-1,TGCAGCGTTGCACGGGAAGCCTATGGCTACACCTTC,CSVAREAYGYTF
.,.,TRBJ2-7,TRBV4-1,TGCGCCAGCAGCCAAGTCTCCGGCGAGCAGTACTTC,CASSQVSGEQYF
TRBD2,once,TRBJ2-5,TRBV15,TGTGCCACCTTAAATCCTAGCGGGGGACAAGAGACCCAGTACTTC,CATLNPSGGQETQYF
.,once,TRBJ1-2,TRBV30,TGTGCCTGGGGGGGCCCCTATGGCTACACCTTC,CAWGGPYGYTF
.,.,TRBJ2-5,TRBV19,TGTGCCAGTAGTACATCGACGAGGGAGACCCAGTACTTC,CASSTSTRETQYF
.,.,TRBJ2-7,TRBV19,TGTGCCAGTAGTATTTCAATAACAGCATACGAGCAGTACTTC,CASSISITAYEQYF
.,.,TRBJ2-3,TRBV30,TGTGCCTGGAGTGTTTCGTCTTCGGGTACAGATACGCAGTATTTT,CAWSVSSSGTDTQYF
.,once,TRBJ1-4,TRBV5-6,TGTGCCAGCAGCTTGCAGGTCAGGGGTTCAGAAAAACTGTTTTTT,CASSLQVRGSEKLFF
TRBD1,few,TRBJ1-1,TRBV11-1,TGTGCCAGCAGCCCTCGGAACCGGGACAGGGGCTTAGGAGCTTTCTTT,CASSPRNRDRGLGAFF
.,.,TRBJ1-5,TRBV2,TGTGCCAGCACTTACAGGGGCAATCAGCCCCAGCATTTT,CASTYRGNQPQHF
.,.,TRBJ1-1,TRBV5-1,TGCGCCAGCAGCTTGGAAGAGTTACCCTACACTGAAGCTTTCTTT,CASSLEELPYTEAFF
TRBD1,.,TRBJ1-2,TRBV5-4,TGTGCCACAACCGGGACAGCTAACTATGGCTACACCTTC,CATTGTANYGYTF
.,.,TRBJ1-1,TRBV2,TGTGCCAGCGGAGAGGGAACTGAAGCTTTCTTT,CASGEGTEAFF
.,.,TRBJ1-4,TRBV4-3,TGCGCCAGCAGCCAAGACGGGGGACTCGAAAAACTGTTTTTT,CASSQDGGLEKLFF
.,.,TRBJ1-1,TRBV30,TGTGCCTCTCCTCGGAGTTCCGGTGAAGCTTTCTTT,CASPRSSGEAFF
TRBD1,.,TRBJ1-1,TRBV27,TGTGCCAGCAGTTCGAGACAGGGGACTGAAGCTTTCTTT,CASSSRQGTEAFF
TRBD1,.,TRBJ1-2,TRBV7-2,TGTGCCAGCAGCACACCGGGACAGGGGAAAGCTAACTATGGCTACACCTTC,CASSTPGQGKANYGYTF
.,.,TRBJ1-2,TRBV2,TGTGCCAGCAGACAGTCTTATGGCTACACCTTC,CASRQSYGYTF
.,.,TRBJ1-2,TRBV13,TGTGCCAGCAGCTTAGTCGGCGCGGCGGAGTATGGCTACACCTTC,CASSLVGAAEYGYTF
TRBD1,.,TRBJ1-1,TRBV11-3,TGTGCCAGCAGCTTCTTCGGGGGACAGTCTGAAGCTTTCTTT,CASSFFGGQSEAFF
TRBD1,.,TRBJ1-5,TRBV2,TGTGCCAGCAGCCCCGGGACAGGGGTTTCCCAGCCCCAGCATTTT,CASSPGTGVSQPQHF
TRBD2,once,TRBJ2-1,TRBV27,TGTGCCACCGGGACTAGCGGGATCAATGAGCAGTTCTTC,CATGTSGINEQFF
.,once,TRBJ1-2,TRBV19,TGTGCCAGTAGTCCCAAATATGGCTACACCTTC,CASSPKYGYTF
.,few,TRBJ1-1,TRBV2,TGTGCCAGCAGTGAAGCGGGCAGGGTCACTGAAGCTTTCTTT,CASSEAGRVTEAFF
TRBD2,.,TRBJ2-5,TRBV7-9,TGTGCCAGCAGCTTTTGGCTAGCGGGGGGGACAGAAGAGACCCAGTACTTC,CASSFWLAGGTEETQYF
.,.,TRBJ2-7,TRBV5-4,TGTGCCAGCAGCTTGGGGGGGCATGAATCCTACGAGCAGTACTTC,CASSLGGHESYEQYF
TRBD1,.,TRBJ1-2,TRBV11-2,TGTGCCAGCAGCTTCGGACAGGGCGCGGGCTACACCTTC,CASSFGQGAGYTF
TRBD2,.,TRBJ2-2,TRBV2,TGTGCCAGCCAACCCCCGAGCGGGGGCGGGGAGCTGTTTTTT,CASQPPSGGGELFF